This T cell receptor beta chain was retrieved from a study of T cell responses to AZD1222 COVID-19 vaccine. In germline, CDR1 is PRHDT, CDR2 FYEKMQ (reference sequence). The CDR3 sequence is 14 residues long. V was trimmed by 3 bases and J by 3 bases, leaving 12 bases between them. Study-wide results and caveats: When two AZD1222 doses had been given, Spike-specific TCR breadth and depth rose. Baseline seropositivity occurred in only six or seven AZD1222 recipients. Dominant at 160-218 and 743-854, vaccine-associated CD4 TCRs also spanned spike.

Sequenced by immunoSEQ multiplex PCR; TCRdb stores in-frame clones only, minus some. The sample contains roughly 140,000 clones, around nine tenths of which appear only once. A word on this clone: Its antigen is currently unknown.

Sequences were derived from peripheral blood, sampled on day 0 of MenACWY control vaccination. The chain joins TRBV13 to TRBJ2-7; D remains unclear. The receptor was derived from an adult in good health. The CDR3 sequence is CASSFTQKRYEQYF. The CDR3 DNA sequence: TGTGCCAGCAGCTTTACACAGAAACGCTACGAGCAGTACTTC.